A selection of T cell receptor beta chains follows, all from one sample in a study of blood T cell repertoires in COVID-19. Here immunoSEQ multiplex PCR was the method, and the copy in TCRdb shows in-frame clones only, minus some. The data contain approximately 310,000 clones, approximately 85% of them seen just once; the ten biggest clones take up over 2%. Sequencing used PBMCs or T cells enriched from blood (not recorded which). Receptors were obtained from a man aged 25 to 40 who had recovered from COVID-19. The CDR3 runs from the conserved cysteine through the conserved F or W. D genes are given only for firm matches.

CASSEAGKYIQYF,TGTGCCAGCAGTGAGGCAGGGAAATACATTCAGTACTTC,TRBV25-1,.,TRBJ2-4
CASSQEGQGVGSPLHF,TGTGCCAGCAGCCAAGAGGGACAGGGGGTAGGTTCACCCCTCCACTTT,TRBV3-1/TRBV3-2,TRBD1,TRBJ1-6
CASTPGSSGANVLTF,TGTGCCAGCACCCCTGGGAGCTCTGGGGCCAACGTCCTGACTTTC,TRBV27,.,TRBJ2-6
CASSLNPDFLAYNEQFF,TGTGCCAGCAGCCTGAACCCGGACTTTCTTGCCTACAATGAGCAGTTCTTC,TRBV13,.,TRBJ2-1
CASRSGGTEAFF,TGTGCCAGTAGATCCGGGGGTACTGAAGCTTTCTTT,TRBV19,.,TRBJ1-1
CASSPQGLVQPQHF,TGTGCCAGCAGCCCACAGGGGTTAGTTCAGCCCCAGCATTTT,TRBV5-6,TRBD1,TRBJ1-5
CASSLAYSYSSGGLFF,TGCGCCAGCAGCTTGGCCTATTCTTACTCTAGCGGGGGTCTGTTCTTC,TRBV5-1,TRBD2,TRBJ2-1
CASSQDLRGGQPQHF,TGTGCCAGCAGCCAAGACCTCAGGGGTGGTCAGCCCCAGCATTTT,TRBV3-1/TRBV3-2,.,TRBJ1-5
CASSRLAGGITDTQYF,TGTGCCAGCAGCCGACTAGCGGGGGGGATTACAGATACGCAGTATTTT,TRBV9,TRBD2,TRBJ2-3
CASRYQESIREKLFF,TGTGCCAGCAGGTACCAGGAATCGATTAGAGAAAAACTGTTTTTT,TRBV6-5,.,TRBJ1-4
CAWSTVPWETQYF,TGTGCCTGGTCGACTGTGCCGTGGGAGACCCAGTACTTC,TRBV30,.,TRBJ2-5